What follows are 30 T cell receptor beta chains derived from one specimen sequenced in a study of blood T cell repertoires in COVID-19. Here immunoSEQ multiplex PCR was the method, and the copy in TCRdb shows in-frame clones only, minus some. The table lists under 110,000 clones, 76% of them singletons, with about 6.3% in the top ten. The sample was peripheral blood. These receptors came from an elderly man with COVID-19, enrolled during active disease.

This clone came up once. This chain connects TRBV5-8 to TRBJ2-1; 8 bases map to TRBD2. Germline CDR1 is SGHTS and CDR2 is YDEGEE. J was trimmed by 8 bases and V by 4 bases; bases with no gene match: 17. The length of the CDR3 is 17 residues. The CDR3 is CASSPALAGGLGDEQFF. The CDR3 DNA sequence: TGTGCCAGCAGCCCCGCTCTGGCGGGAGGCCTGGGGGATGAGCAGTTCTTC.

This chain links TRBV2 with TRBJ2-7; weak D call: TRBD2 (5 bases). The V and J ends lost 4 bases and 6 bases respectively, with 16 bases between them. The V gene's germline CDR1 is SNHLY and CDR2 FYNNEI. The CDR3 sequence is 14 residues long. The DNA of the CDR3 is TGTGCCAGCAGTGTTAGACTACCGCCTGGCGAGCAGTACTTC. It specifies CASSVRLPPGEQYF.

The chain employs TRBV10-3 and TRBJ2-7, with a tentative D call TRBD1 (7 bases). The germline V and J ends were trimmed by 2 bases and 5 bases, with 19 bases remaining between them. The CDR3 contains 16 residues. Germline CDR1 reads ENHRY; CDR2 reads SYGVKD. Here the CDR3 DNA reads TGTGCCATCAGTGAGCCCTCGACAGGGAGGAGGAACGAGCAGTACTTC. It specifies CAISEPSTGRRNEQYF.

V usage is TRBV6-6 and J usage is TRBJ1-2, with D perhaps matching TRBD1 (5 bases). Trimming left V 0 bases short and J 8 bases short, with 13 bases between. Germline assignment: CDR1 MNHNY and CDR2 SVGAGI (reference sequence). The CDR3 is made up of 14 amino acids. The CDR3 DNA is TGTGCCAGCAGTTACTCGAACAGCCAGGGAGGCTACACCTTC. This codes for CASSYSNSQGGYTF.

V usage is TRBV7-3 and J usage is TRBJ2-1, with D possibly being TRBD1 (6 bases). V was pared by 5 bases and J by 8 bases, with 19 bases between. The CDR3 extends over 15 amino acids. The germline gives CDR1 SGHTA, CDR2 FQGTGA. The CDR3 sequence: CASSPTGMSRDEQFF. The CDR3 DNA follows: TGTGCCAGCAGCCCCACAGGGATGTCACGGGATGAGCAGTTCTTC.

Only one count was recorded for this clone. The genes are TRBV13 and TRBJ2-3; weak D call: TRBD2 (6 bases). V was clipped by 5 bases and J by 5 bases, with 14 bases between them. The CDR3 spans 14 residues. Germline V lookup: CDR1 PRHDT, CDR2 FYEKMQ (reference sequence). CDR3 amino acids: CASSTRTIGDTQYF. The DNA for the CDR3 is TGTGCCAGCAGCACTCGGACTATCGGAGATACGCAGTATTTT. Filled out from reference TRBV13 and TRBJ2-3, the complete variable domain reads AAGVIQSPRHLIKEKRETATLKCYPIPRHDTVYWYQQGPGQDPQFLISFYEKMQSDKGSIPDRFSAQQFSDYHSELNMSSLELGDSALYFCASSTRTIGDTQYFGPGTRLTVL.

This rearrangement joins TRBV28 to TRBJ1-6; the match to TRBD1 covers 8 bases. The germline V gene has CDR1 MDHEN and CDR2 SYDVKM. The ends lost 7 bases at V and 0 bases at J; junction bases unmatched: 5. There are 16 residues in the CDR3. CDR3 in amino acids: CASTRTGSSYNSPLHF. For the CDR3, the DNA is TGTGCCAGCACCCGGACAGGGAGCTCCTATAATTCACCCCTCCACTTT.

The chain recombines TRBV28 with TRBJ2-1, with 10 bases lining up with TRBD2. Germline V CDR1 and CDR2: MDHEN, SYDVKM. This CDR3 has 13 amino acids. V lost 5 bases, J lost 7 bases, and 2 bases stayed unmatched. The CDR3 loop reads CASSTGLANEQFF. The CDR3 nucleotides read TGTGCCAGCAGTACGGGACTAGCGAATGAGCAGTTCTTC.

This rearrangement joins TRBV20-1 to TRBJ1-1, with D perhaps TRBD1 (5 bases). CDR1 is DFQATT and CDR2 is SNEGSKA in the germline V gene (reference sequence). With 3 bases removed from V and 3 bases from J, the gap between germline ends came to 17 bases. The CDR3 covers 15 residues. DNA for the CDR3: TGCAGTGCTAGTAGGAGGGGAAATGGGTACACTGAAGCTTTCTTT. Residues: CSASRRGNGYTEAFF.

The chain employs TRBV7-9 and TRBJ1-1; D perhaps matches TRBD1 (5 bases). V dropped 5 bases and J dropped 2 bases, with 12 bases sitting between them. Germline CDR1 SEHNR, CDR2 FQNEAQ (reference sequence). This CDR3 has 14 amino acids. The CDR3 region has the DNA TGTGCCAGCAGCCCGCAGGGAACCAACACTGAAGCTTTCTTT. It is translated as CASSPQGTNTEAFF.

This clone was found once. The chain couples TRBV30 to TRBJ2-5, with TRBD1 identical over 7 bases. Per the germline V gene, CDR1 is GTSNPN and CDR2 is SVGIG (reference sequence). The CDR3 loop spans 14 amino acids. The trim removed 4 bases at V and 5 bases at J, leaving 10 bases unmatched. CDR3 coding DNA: TGTGCCTGGACGACAAGACAGGGCCGGGAGACCCAGTACTTC. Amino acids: CAWTTRQGRETQYF.

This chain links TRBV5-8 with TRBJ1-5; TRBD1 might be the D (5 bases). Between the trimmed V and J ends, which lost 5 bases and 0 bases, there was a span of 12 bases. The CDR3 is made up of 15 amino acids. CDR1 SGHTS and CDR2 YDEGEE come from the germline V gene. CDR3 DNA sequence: TGTGCCAGCAGTCCTCAGGGCTATAGCAATCAGCCCCAGCATTTT. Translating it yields CASSPQGYSNQPQHF.

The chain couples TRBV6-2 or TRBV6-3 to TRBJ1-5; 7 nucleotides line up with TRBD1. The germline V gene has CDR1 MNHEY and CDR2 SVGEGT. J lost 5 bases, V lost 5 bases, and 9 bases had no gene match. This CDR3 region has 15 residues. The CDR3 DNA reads TGTGCCAGCAGTCGCGGGGACAGAACTTATCAGCCCCAGCATTTT. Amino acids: CASSRGDRTYQPQHF.

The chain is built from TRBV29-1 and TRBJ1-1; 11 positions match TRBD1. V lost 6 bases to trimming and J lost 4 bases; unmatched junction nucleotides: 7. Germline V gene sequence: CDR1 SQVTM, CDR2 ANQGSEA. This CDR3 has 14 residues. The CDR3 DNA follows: TGCAGCGTATGGACAGGGGGCTTTGGCACTGAAGCTTTCTTT. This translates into CSVWTGGFGTEAFF.

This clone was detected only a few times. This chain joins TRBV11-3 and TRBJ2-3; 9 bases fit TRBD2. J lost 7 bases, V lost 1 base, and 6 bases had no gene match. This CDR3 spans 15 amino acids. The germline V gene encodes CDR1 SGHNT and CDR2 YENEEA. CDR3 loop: CASSLGSGSWNTQYF. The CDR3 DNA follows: TGTGCCAGCAGCTTAGGTAGCGGGAGTTGGAATACGCAGTATTTT.

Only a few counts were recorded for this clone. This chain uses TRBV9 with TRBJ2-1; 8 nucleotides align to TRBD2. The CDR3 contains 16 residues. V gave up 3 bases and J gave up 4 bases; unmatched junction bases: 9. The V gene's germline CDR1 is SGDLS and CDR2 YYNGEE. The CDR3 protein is CASSGRAGEVYNEQFF. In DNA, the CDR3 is TGTGCCAGCAGCGGCCGAGCGGGAGAGGTTTACAATGAGCAGTTCTTC.

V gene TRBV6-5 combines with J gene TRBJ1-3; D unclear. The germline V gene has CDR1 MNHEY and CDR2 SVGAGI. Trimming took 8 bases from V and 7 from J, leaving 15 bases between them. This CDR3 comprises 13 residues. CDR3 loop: CASALNSRNTIYF. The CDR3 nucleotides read TGTGCCAGCGCACTCAACAGCCGCAACACCATATATTTT.

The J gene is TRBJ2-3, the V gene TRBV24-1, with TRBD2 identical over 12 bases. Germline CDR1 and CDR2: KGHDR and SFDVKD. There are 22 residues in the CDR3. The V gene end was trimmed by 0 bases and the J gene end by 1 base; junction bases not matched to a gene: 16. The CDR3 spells CATSDLGLGQTSGRSRTDTQYF. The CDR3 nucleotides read TGTGCCACCAGTGATTTGGGGCTGGGACAAACTAGCGGGAGGTCCCGCACAGATACGCAGTATTTT.

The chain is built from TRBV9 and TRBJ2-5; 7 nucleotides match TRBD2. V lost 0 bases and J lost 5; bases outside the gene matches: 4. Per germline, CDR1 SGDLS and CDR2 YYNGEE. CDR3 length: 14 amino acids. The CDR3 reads CASSVAHGGETQYF. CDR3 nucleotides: TGTGCCAGCAGCGTAGCCCACGGGGGGGAGACCCAGTACTTC.

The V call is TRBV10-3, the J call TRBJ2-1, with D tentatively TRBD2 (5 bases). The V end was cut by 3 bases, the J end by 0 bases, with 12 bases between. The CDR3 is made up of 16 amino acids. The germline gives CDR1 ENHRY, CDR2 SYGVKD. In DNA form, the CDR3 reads TGTGCCATCAGTGAAACCGAGCGGAGCTCCTACAATGAGCAGTTCTTC. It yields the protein CAISETERSSYNEQFF.

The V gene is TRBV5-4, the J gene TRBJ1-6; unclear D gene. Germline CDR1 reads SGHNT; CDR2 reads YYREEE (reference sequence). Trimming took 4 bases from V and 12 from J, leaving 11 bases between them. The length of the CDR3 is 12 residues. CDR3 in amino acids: CASSPSGRPLHF. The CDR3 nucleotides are TGTGCCAGCAGCCCCTCAGGTAGACCCCTCCACTTT. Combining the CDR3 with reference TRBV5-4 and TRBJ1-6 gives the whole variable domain ETGVTQSPTHLIKTRGQQVTLRCSSQSGHNTVSWYQQALGQGPQFIFQYYREEENGRGNFPPRFSGLQFPNYSSELNVNALELDDSALYLCASSPSGRPLHFGNGTRLTVT.

This CDR3 is CASSLFASGGETQYF. The CDR3 DNA sequence: TGCGCCAGCAGCTTGTTCGCTAGCGGGGGCGAGACCCAGTACTTC. This chain uses TRBV5-1 with TRBJ2-5, with 10 positions matching TRBD2. The CDR3 sequence is 15 residues long. The junction had 5 bases not matched to a gene; V was cut back by 1 base and J by 5 bases. The V gene's germline CDR1 is SGHRS and CDR2 YFSETQ.

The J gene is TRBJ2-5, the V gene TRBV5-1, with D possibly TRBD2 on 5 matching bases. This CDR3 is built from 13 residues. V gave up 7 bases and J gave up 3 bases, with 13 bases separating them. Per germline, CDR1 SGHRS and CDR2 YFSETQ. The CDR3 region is CASSVGSEETQYF. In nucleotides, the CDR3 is TGCGCCAGCTCGGTTGGTAGCGAAGAGACCCAGTACTTC.

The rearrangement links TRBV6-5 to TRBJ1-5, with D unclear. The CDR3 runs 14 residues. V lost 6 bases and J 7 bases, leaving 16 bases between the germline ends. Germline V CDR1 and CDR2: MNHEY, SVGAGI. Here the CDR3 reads CASSRGGRWQPQHF. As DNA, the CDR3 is TGTGCCAGCAGCCGAGGAGGGAGATGGCAGCCCCAGCATTTT.

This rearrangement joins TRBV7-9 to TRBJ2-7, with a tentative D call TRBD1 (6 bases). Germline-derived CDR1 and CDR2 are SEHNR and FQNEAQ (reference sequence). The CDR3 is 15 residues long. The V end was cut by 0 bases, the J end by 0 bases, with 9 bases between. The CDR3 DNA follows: TGTGCCAGCAGCTTAGCCAGGGGAGTCTCCTACGAGCAGTACTTC. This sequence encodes CASSLARGVSYEQYF. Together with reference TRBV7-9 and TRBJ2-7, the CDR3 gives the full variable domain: DTGVSQNPRHKITKRGQNVTFRCDPISEHNRLYWYRQTLGQGPEFLTYFQNEAQLEKSRLLSDRFSAERPKGSFSTLEIQRTEQGDSAMYLCASSLARGVSYEQYFGPGTRLTVT.

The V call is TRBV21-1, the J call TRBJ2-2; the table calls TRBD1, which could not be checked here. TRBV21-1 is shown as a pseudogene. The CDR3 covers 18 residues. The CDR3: CASSKRSDRTVSTGELFF. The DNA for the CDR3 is TGTGCCAGCAGCAAACGTTCTGACAGGACGGTTAGCACCGGGGAGCTGTTTTTT.

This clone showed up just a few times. Written as DNA, the CDR3 is TGTGCCAGTAGGCTTGGGGAGGAGCATGGCTACACCTTC. Its protein is CASRLGEEHGYTF. The chain employs TRBV19 and TRBJ1-2; D call uncertain. V dropped 6 bases and J dropped 6 bases, with 14 bases sitting between them. Germline V gives CDR1 LNHDA, CDR2 SQIVND (reference sequence). This CDR3 has 13 amino acids.

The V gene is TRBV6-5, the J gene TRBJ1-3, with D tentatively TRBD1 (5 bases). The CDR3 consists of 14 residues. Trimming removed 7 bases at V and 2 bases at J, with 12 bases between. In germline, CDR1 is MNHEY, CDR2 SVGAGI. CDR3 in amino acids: CASTEGVPGNTIYF. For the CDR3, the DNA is TGTGCCAGCACCGAAGGGGTCCCTGGAAACACCATATATTTT.

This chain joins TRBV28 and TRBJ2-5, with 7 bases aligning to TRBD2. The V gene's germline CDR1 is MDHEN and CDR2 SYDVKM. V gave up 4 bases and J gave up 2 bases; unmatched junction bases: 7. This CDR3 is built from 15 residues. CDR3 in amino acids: CASSSPGSGQETQYF. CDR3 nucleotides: TGTGCCAGCAGTTCCCCGGGTAGCGGGCAAGAGACCCAGTACTTC.

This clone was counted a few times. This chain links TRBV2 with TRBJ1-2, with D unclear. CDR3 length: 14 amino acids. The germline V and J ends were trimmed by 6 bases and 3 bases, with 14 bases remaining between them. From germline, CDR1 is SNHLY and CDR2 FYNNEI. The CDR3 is CASRATSSHYGYTF. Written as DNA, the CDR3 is TGTGCCAGCAGGGCGACTTCCTCTCACTATGGCTACACCTTC.